A selection of T cell receptor beta chains follows, all from one sample in a study of cytotoxic CD8 clonotypes in ibrutinib-treated CLL. The repertoire was sequenced with immunoSEQ multiplex PCR; TCRdb's copy has only in-frame clones and lacks some. The sample lists 250,000 to 350,000 clones, roughly four fifths occurring once. The material sequenced was PBMCs, taken at disease progression, from a patient treated with ibrutinib. Every receptor here comes from a human donor with chronic lymphocytic leukemia. The CDR3 runs from the conserved cysteine through the conserved F or W. The order of the fields is D gene, clone size, V gene, J gene, CDR3 DNA, CDR3 protein. D genes are given only for firm matches. Where a row states a size, it is once, few, many or the class of an expanded clone; other rows omit it.

>-|-|TRBV4-1|TRBJ1-2
TGCGCCAGCAGCCAGTCGATCTTTCCCTATGGCTACACCTTC
CASSQSIFPYGYTF
>-|-|TRBV18|TRBJ2-5
TGTGCCAGCTCACCACAGCCAGGACAAGAGACCCAGTACTTC
CASSPQPGQETQYF
>-|few|TRBV9|TRBJ1-2
TGTGCCAGCAGCCATACGACTAACTATGGCTACACCTTC
CASSHTTNYGYTF
>-|-|TRBV4-3|TRBJ2-3
TGCGCCAGCAGCCAAGTTTTACAGGGAGGGACAGATACGCAGTATTTT
CASSQVLQGGTDTQYF
>-|-|TRBV29-1|TRBJ2-3
TGCAGCGCGGATTCTGATACGCAGTATTTT
CSADSDTQYF
>TRBD1|-|TRBV25-1|TRBJ2-7
TGTGCCAGCATTCCCCGGGACAGGGATCTTCGCGAGCAGTACTTC
CASIPRDRDLREQYF
>-|-|TRBV4-1|TRBJ2-2
TGCGCCAGCAGCCGCACTTCCACCGGGGAGCTGTTTTTT
CASSRTSTGELFF
>TRBD2|-|TRBV29-1|TRBJ2-1
TGCAGCGTTTATGCCAATAGCGGGAACCGAAATGAGCAGTTCTTC
CSVYANSGNRNEQFF
>TRBD2|-|TRBV10-2|TRBJ2-7
TGCGCCAGCAGTGAGTCGACGGCTAGCGGGAGAGCCTACGAGCAGTACTTC
CASSESTASGRAYEQYF
>TRBD1|few|TRBV9|TRBJ1-1
TGTGCCAGCAGCGCGACAGGGTTGTACACTGAAGCTTTCTTT
CASSATGLYTEAFF
>-|-|TRBV29-1|TRBJ2-3
TGCAGCGTTGAGGGGGAGTCGGGCACAGATACGCAGTATTTT
CSVEGESGTDTQYF
>-|-|TRBV6-1|TRBJ2-7
TGTGCCAGCAGTCCTACGGGACAATTAGACGAGCAGTACTTC
CASSPTGQLDEQYF
>TRBD2|-|TRBV29-1|TRBJ2-3
TGCAGCGTTGCCGCCGGACTAGCGGGAGGGCCGTCTCATACGCAGTATTTT
CSVAAGLAGGPSHTQYF
>-|few|TRBV7-2|TRBJ2-7
TGTGCCAGCAGCTTAGCGGGGTCCTACGAGCAGTACTTC
CASSLAGSYEQYF
>-|-|TRBV19|TRBJ2-2
TGTGCCAGTAGTATAAGTAGGGCTGCCACCGGGGAGCTGTTTTTT
CASSISRAATGELFF
>TRBD2|-|TRBV4-1|TRBJ2-7
TGCGCCAGCAGCCAACTGACCGGGACTAGCAGATCCTACGAGCAGTACTTC
CASSQLTGTSRSYEQYF
>-|-|TRBV4-1|TRBJ2-7
TGCGCCAGCAGCCAAGATTCCGTCATTCAAGAGGTAAACGAGCAGTACTTC
CASSQDSVIQEVNEQYF
>TRBD1|many|TRBV7-9|TRBJ2-6
TGTGCCAGCAGCGCCGGGACAGGGGTCCGTCGGGCCAACGTCCTGACTTTC
CASSAGTGVRRANVLTF
>TRBD2|-|TRBV25-1|TRBJ2-5
TGTGCCAGCAGTGAGGGCCGAGCGGGGTGGCAAGAGACCCAGTACTTC
CASSEGRAGWQETQYF
>-|-|TRBV4-1|TRBJ2-1
TGCGCCAGCAGCCAAGGCACCACTACCTCCTACAATGAGCAGTTCTTC
CASSQGTTTSYNEQFF
>-|once|TRBV6-5|TRBJ1-1
TGTGCCAGCAGTTACTCGTGGCAGATGAACACTGAAGCTTTCTTT
CASSYSWQMNTEAFF
>-|-|TRBV7-9|TRBJ2-5
TGTGCCAGCAGCTCCGCGTCGTTGGGGGCTTGGGAGACCCAGTACTTC
CASSSASLGAWETQYF
>-|-|TRBV21-1|TRBJ1-1
TGTGCCAGCAGCAAAGACGCACAGGCGGCCGGTGAAGCTTTCTTT
CASSKDAQAAGEAFF
>-|-|TRBV12-5|TRBJ1-6
TGTGCTAGTGGTTTCCTCACAGGGAGGAGGTATAATTCACCCCTCCACTTT
CASGFLTGRRYNSPLHF
>TRBD2|-|TRBV28|TRBJ2-2
TGTGCCAGCAGCCCCGGGAGGGGTTTAACCGGGGAGCTGTTTTTT
CASSPGRGLTGELFF
>-|few|TRBV9|TRBJ2-7
TGTGCCAGCAGCGTAGAATCCGGCGGCTCTTGGGACGAGCAGTACTTC
CASSVESGGSWDEQYF
>-|-|TRBV6-5|TRBJ2-7
TGTGCCAGCAGTTACAGGGATGGGCCCTACGAGCAGTACTTC
CASSYRDGPYEQYF
>-|-|TRBV6-1|TRBJ2-1
TGTGCCAGCAATAGGGTGGTGGGGGGCCATGAGCAGTTCTTC
CASNRVVGGHEQFF